These 28 T cell receptor beta chains were sequenced from one sample in a study of blood T cell repertoires in COVID-19. Assay: immunoSEQ multiplex PCR; the TCRdb copy retains only in-frame clones and omits some. The sample comprises some 150,000 clones, 70% to 90% of which are singletons, and approximately 8.3% rests with the top ten. Input material: peripheral blood. These receptors originate from a woman aged 55-70 years with acute or convalescent COVID-19.

The CDR3 DNA is TGCGCCAGCAGCCAAGATCGCGAGGGGAGGGGGACAGATACGCAGTATTTT. Translating gives CASSQDREGRGTDTQYF. The chain recombines TRBV4-1 with TRBJ2-3; a possible D gene is TRBD2 (7 bases). Per the germline V gene, CDR1 is MGHRA and CDR2 is YSYEKL. V lost 0 bases, J lost 3 bases, and 16 bases lay in between. The CDR3 contains 17 residues.

For the CDR3, the DNA is TGTGCCATCAGTGACCCGGGGAAGGGCAATCAGCCCCAGCATTTT. Translating gives CAISDPGKGNQPQHF. The V gene is TRBV10-3, the J gene TRBJ1-5; D unclear. Trimming removed 3 bases at V and 2 bases at J, with 11 bases between. The CDR3 has 15 residues. Germline CDR1 is ENHRY and CDR2 is SYGVKD.

This chain connects TRBV9 to TRBJ2-5, with TRBD2 matching 10 bases. CDR3 length: 18 residues. Germline trimming cut 0 bases from V and 5 bases from J; bases unmatched to any gene: 13. The germline gives CDR1 SGDLS, CDR2 YYNGEE. CDR3 nucleotides: TGTGCCAGCAGCGTAGCTGGGGGTAGCGGGGGGCCGGGGGAGACCCAGTACTTC. The encoded protein is CASSVAGGSGGPGETQYF. Filled out from reference TRBV9 and TRBJ2-5, the complete variable domain reads DSGVTQTPKHLITATGQRVTLRCSPRSGDLSVYWYQQSLDQGLQFLIQYYNGEERAKGNILERFSAQQFPDLHSELNLSSLELGDSALYFCASSVAGGSGGPGETQYFGPGTRLLVL.

The count of this clone is one. The V call is TRBV6-6, the J call TRBJ1-3, with D perhaps TRBD1 (5 bases). The V gene lost 0 bases and the J gene lost 7 bases, with 13 bases spanning the gap. CDR1 and CDR2 (germline): MNHNY, SVGAGI (reference sequence). CDR3 length: 15 amino acids. Here the CDR3 DNA reads TGTGCCAGCAGTTACTCGCGGGGACGTGGTAACACCATATATTTT. This translates into CASSYSRGRGNTIYF.

The chain couples TRBV30 to TRBJ1-3, with TRBD1 identical over 7 bases. Looked up from germline, CDR1 is GTSNPN and CDR2 is SVGIG (reference sequence). The CDR3 is 13 amino acids. V dropped 5 bases and J dropped 4; count of bases not matched to a gene: 5. The CDR3 DNA is TGTGCCTGGTGTCCGGACAGGGGAAACACCATATATTTT. Protein: CAWCPDRGNTIYF.

This chain links TRBV30 with TRBJ2-7; a possible D gene is TRBD2 (6 bases). The V end was cut by 2 bases, the J end by 0 bases, with 11 bases between. The CDR3 is 14 amino acids. The germline gives CDR1 GTSNPN, CDR2 SVGIG (reference sequence). In DNA, the CDR3 is TGTGCCTGGAGTCCTCAGGGAGGCTCCTACGAGCAGTACTTC. Translated, it gives CAWSPQGGSYEQYF.

This chain joins TRBV7-2 and TRBJ1-2; D is uncertain. Between the trimmed V and J ends, which lost 2 bases and 2 bases, there was a span of 6 bases. The CDR3 totals 13 residues. Looked up from germline, CDR1 is SGHTA and CDR2 is FQGNSA. The CDR3: CASSLQKNYGYTF. The CDR3, as DNA: TGTGCCAGCAGCTTACAAAAAAACTATGGCTACACCTTC.

The chain combines TRBV15 with TRBJ2-3, with TRBD2 identical over 14 bases. Trimming cost V 4 bases and J 8 bases; bases outside gene matches: 2. The germline V gene encodes CDR1 LNHNV and CDR2 YYDKDF (reference sequence). The CDR3 is made up of 14 amino acids. The CDR3 reads CATSTGLAGVTQYF. The CDR3 DNA sequence: TGTGCCACCAGCACGGGACTAGCGGGGGTTACGCAGTATTTT. The variable domain in full, with the rest retrieved from reference TRBV15 and TRBJ2-3, is DAMVIQNPRYQVTQFGKPVTLSCSQTLNHNVMYWYQQKSSQAPKLLFHYYDKDFNNEADTPDNFQSRRPNTSFCFLDIRSPGLGDTAMYLCATSTGLAGVTQYFGPGTRLTVL.

V usage is TRBV19 and J usage is TRBJ2-3, with D perhaps TRBD1 (5 bases). Germline CDR1 reads LNHDA; CDR2 reads SQIVND (reference sequence). Deletions cut 3 bases from V and 7 bases from J, with 17 bases between. This CDR3 has 15 amino acids. The CDR3 DNA reads TGTGCCAGTAGTATCACGGCAGGGCGATCAAATACGCAGTATTTT. It translates to CASSITAGRSNTQYF.

V and J are TRBV19 and TRBJ2-6; weak D call: TRBD1 (5 bases). With 3 bases removed from V and 2 bases from J, the gap between germline ends came to 23 bases. The CDR3 spans 20 residues. CDR1 LNHDA and CDR2 SQIVND come from the germline V gene (reference sequence). The CDR3 DNA is TGTGCCAGTAGTATGGATTTTGGTTACAGGCCCTCGGCTGGGGCCAACGTCCTGACTTTC. Protein: CASSMDFGYRPSAGANVLTF.

The chain employs TRBV7-9 and TRBJ2-1, with a weak D call TRBD1 (6 bases). The CDR3 is made up of 18 amino acids. Trimming removed 1 base at V and 0 bases at J, with 16 bases between. The V gene's germline CDR1 is SEHNR and CDR2 FQNEAQ (reference sequence). CDR3 DNA: TGTGCCAGCAGCTTAGTCAGCACAGGGTTTAGCTCCTACAATGAGCAGTTCTTC. Translated: CASSLVSTGFSSYNEQFF.

The chain combines TRBV25-1 with TRBJ2-7; no firm D call. Germline CDR1 is MGHDK and CDR2 is SYGVNS. V was pared by 1 base and J by 3 bases, with 4 bases between. The CDR3 runs to 12 residues. The CDR3 coding sequence is TGTGCCAGCAGTGAATCCAGCTACGAGCAGTACTTC. Protein product: CASSESSYEQYF.

The sample holds one count of this clone. The rearrangement uses TRBV12-5 and TRBJ2-5; 14 nucleotides agree with TRBD2. The CDR3 extends over 18 amino acids. Losses at the gene ends were 5 bases for V and 5 bases for J; bases not matched to a gene: 13. Germline CDR1 and CDR2: LGHNT and FRNRAP. The CDR3 here is CASGLGTSGGRGVETQYF. The DNA for the CDR3 is TGTGCTAGTGGTCTTGGGACTAGCGGGGGCCGGGGGGTGGAGACCCAGTACTTC.

This chain uses TRBV11-2 with TRBJ1-2; TRBD1 is a possible D gene (5 bases). Trimming removed 1 base at V and 2 bases at J, with 14 bases between. Germline assignment: CDR1 SGHAT and CDR2 FQNNGV. The CDR3 is 16 amino acids. This CDR3 is CASSLGRGRMNYGYTF. In DNA, the CDR3 is TGTGCCAGCAGCTTAGGGAGGGGACGGATGAACTATGGCTACACCTTC.

This clone was found once. DNA of the CDR3: TGTGCCAGCAGCCAGGGGACTACCCCAAGGGAGACCCAGTACTTC. Translation: CASSQGTTPRETQYF. The V gene is TRBV3-1 (or the pseudogene TRBV3-2), the J gene TRBJ2-5; 7 positions match TRBD2. With 3 bases clipped from V and 5 bases from J, the junction kept 9 bases outside the gene matches. This CDR3 has 15 amino acids. Germline CDR1 reads LGHDT; CDR2 reads YNNKEL (reference sequence).

The rearrangement uses TRBV5-1 and TRBJ2-1; 9 bases align to TRBD1. Trimming cost V 4 bases and J 9 bases; bases outside gene matches: 14. The CDR3 is 16 residues long. In germline, CDR1 is SGHRS, CDR2 YFSETQ. DNA for the CDR3: TGCGCCAGCAGCCATGGACAGGGGCCGGTACTGAGTGAGCAGTTCTTC. Amino acid sequence: CASSHGQGPVLSEQFF. The entire variable domain, with the rest obtained from reference TRBV5-1 and TRBJ2-1, is as follows: KAGVTQTPRYLIKTRGQQVTLSCSPISGHRSVSWYQQTPGQGLQFLFEYFSETQRNKGNFPGRFSGRQFSNSRSEMNVSTLELGDSALYLCASSHGQGPVLSEQFFGPGTRLTVL.

To note about this clone: Mismatch with germline at one junction end may stem from a read error. V gene TRBV9 combines with J gene TRBJ2-7; TRBD2 matches 7 bases. CDR1 and CDR2 (germline): SGDLS, YYNGEE. This CDR3 is 12 amino acids long. The CDR3 DNA reads as TGTGCCAGCAGCCTAGCTGGGGGGGGGAGATATTTC. Translation gives CASSLAGGGRYF.

V and J are TRBV7-9 and TRBJ2-5, with D possibly matching TRBD1 (5 bases). Germline values: CDR1 SEHNR, CDR2 FQNEAQ (reference sequence). The V and J ends lost 7 bases and 6 bases respectively, with 15 bases between them. The CDR3 loop spans 13 amino acids. The CDR3 here is CASTKVVGQTQYF. For the CDR3, the DNA is TGTGCCAGCACCAAGGTCGTGGGGCAGACCCAGTACTTC.

The sample holds one count of this clone. This chain connects TRBV5-1 to TRBJ1-2; D might be TRBD1 (5 bases). The germline V gene has CDR1 SGHRS and CDR2 YFSETQ. The CDR3 runs 14 residues. V lost 0 bases to trimming and J lost 3 bases, with 9 bases between them. The CDR3 loop reads CASSLATGDYGYTF. CDR3 coding DNA: TGCGCCAGCAGCTTGGCCACAGGTGACTATGGCTACACCTTC.

The chain uses TRBV12-3 or TRBV12-4 and TRBJ2-7, with D perhaps matching TRBD2 (6 bases). Trimming shortened V by 8 bases and J by 7 bases, and 15 bases separated the two germline ends. CDR3 length: 12 residues. CDR3 sequence: CASRDQAGEQYF. CDR3 sequence (DNA): TGTGCCAGCCGGGACCAAGCGGGTGAGCAGTACTTC.

The gene calls are TRBV4-1 and TRBJ2-4; perhaps TRBD1 as D (6 bases). The CDR3 is made up of 22 amino acids. Germline V gene lookup returns CDR1 MGHRA and CDR2 YSYEKL. The V end lost 2 bases, the J end lost 0 bases, and 29 bases lay between the germline ends. The CDR3 reads CASSQKHGDAGVTGRAKNIQYF. The CDR3 DNA sequence: TGCGCCAGCAGCCAAAAACACGGGGACGCAGGGGTGACCGGCAGAGCCAAAAACATTCAGTACTTC.

The chain recombines TRBV5-6 with TRBJ1-3, with 8 positions matching TRBD1. The germline CDR1 and CDR2 sequences are SGHDT and YYEEEE. The CDR3 is 18 residues long. The ends lost 1 base at V and 0 bases at J; junction bases unmatched: 9. The CDR3 is CASSLSWQGAFSGNTIYF. The CDR3 bases are TGTGCCAGCAGCTTGAGTTGGCAGGGGGCTTTCTCTGGAAACACCATATATTTT.

This clone appeared a few times. J is TRBJ1-5 and V is TRBV29-1, with D perhaps matching TRBD1 (5 bases). Trimming left V 6 bases short and J 4 bases short, with 10 bases between. CDR3 size: 12 residues. Germline V gives CDR1 SQVTM, CDR2 ANQGSEA. The CDR3 DNA follows: TGCAGCGTAGGGGCCCTGAATCAGCCCCAGCATTTT. This encodes CSVGALNQPQHF.

This clone was picked up one time. Other DNA sequences from this sample encode an identical CDR3 as well. The V call is TRBV5-4, the J call TRBJ2-1; weak D call: TRBD1 (6 bases). Trimming cost V 4 bases and J 4 bases, with 12 bases left between them. CDR3 size: 14 residues. The germline gives CDR1 SGHNT, CDR2 YYREEE (reference sequence). CDR3 bases: TGTGCCAGCAGCCAGGGACAAGCATACAATGAGCAGTTCTTC. It specifies CASSQGQAYNEQFF.

This clone was seen once. The rearrangement uses TRBV19 and TRBJ2-5; 9 nucleotides match TRBD1. This CDR3 is built from 17 residues. Per germline, CDR1 LNHDA and CDR2 SQIVND (reference sequence). V was clipped by 4 bases and J by 2 bases; unmatched bases: 11. The CDR3 loop is CASSTGTGNSGQETQYF. As DNA, the CDR3 is TGTGCCAGTAGTACCGGGACAGGGAATTCGGGGCAAGAGACCCAGTACTTC.

The chain joins TRBV2 to TRBJ2-7; D may be TRBD1 (6 bases). V was cut by 4 bases and J by 6 bases, with 16 bases left in between. The CDR3 runs 14 residues. Germline V gene lookup returns CDR1 SNHLY and CDR2 FYNNEI. The CDR3 loop reads CASSGGRGLGEQYF. Here the CDR3 DNA reads TGTGCCAGCAGTGGAGGCAGGGGCCTTGGCGAGCAGTACTTC.

J is TRBJ2-1 and V is TRBV9; TRBD2 matches 8 bases. Per the germline V gene, CDR1 is SGDLS and CDR2 is YYNGEE. The CDR3 is 12 amino acids. The trim removed 3 bases at V and 10 bases at J, leaving 3 bases unmatched. In DNA, the CDR3 is TGTGCCAGCAGCGCCCTAGCGGGCGAGCAGTTCTTC. It translates to CASSALAGEQFF.

The rearrangement uses TRBV14 and TRBJ2-7, with D uncertain. Germline CDR1 SGHDN, CDR2 FVKESK. With 2 bases removed from V and 6 bases from J, the gap between germline ends came to 11 bases. The CDR3 covers 13 residues. The chain's CDR3 is CASSQSLPGEQYF. DNA of the CDR3: TGTGCCAGCAGCCAAAGCCTGCCTGGCGAGCAGTACTTC.